The 30 T cell receptor beta chains below all came from one sample that was sequenced in a study of T cells in Graves' hyperthyroidism and ophthalmopathy. Amplification yielded TCR beta CDR3 regions, with RNA transcripts as the source. The primer set for the first-round RT-PCR of the TCR CDR3 was HTBI. TCRdb re-called the multiplex PCR reads with MiXCR, one entry per CDR3 protein. The sample consists of approximately 520,000 distinct CDR3 sequences, roughly 25% of them appearing once. Sequencing was carried out using blood. The origin of the receptors is a woman in her twenties or thirties with Graves' ophthalmopathy.

The table lists this clonotype with many counts. The chain uses TRBV12-3 or TRBV12-4 and TRBJ2-5; 7 bases match TRBD2. The CDR3 covers 14 residues. J gave up 7 bases and V 1 base, and 6 bases lay outside the gene matches. For the CDR3, the DNA is TGTGCCAGCAGTTTAGGAAGGACTAGTGGGACCCAGTACTTC. Translation gives CASSLGRTSGTQYF.

This clonotype has a single count. This chain joins TRBV28 and TRBJ2-7, with D possibly matching TRBD2 (5 bases). Germline assignment: CDR1 MDHEN and CDR2 SYDVKM. Trimming took off 6 bases at V and 6 bases at J, with 21 bases between the two ends. The CDR3 length is 15 residues. CDR3 amino acids: CASSYGPHTRTEQYF. The CDR3 nucleotides read TGTGCCAGCAGCTATGGCCCACATACTAGAACCGAGCAGTACTTC.

There are many counts of this clonotype. The rearrangement joins TRBV10-3 to TRBJ2-2; 14 bases align to TRBD2. Trimming cost V 5 bases and J 4 bases; bases outside gene matches: 3. Looked up from germline, CDR1 is ENHRY and CDR2 is SYGVKD. The CDR3 consists of 16 residues. CDR3 loop: CAISTGLAGGTGELFF. The DNA of the CDR3 is TGTGCCATCAGTACCGGACTAGCGGGGGGCACCGGGGAGCTGTTTTTT.

The table lists this clonotype with many counts. V is TRBV19 and J is TRBJ1-1, with D maybe TRBD1 (6 bases). Germline CDR1 is LNHDA and CDR2 is SQIVND (reference sequence). This CDR3 spans 17 amino acids. Trimming pared 1 base from V and 0 bases from J, leaving 15 bases between. The CDR3 loop reads CASSIVPAGALNTEAFF. Written as DNA, the CDR3 is TGTGCCAGTAGTATAGTCCCGGCAGGGGCCCTGAACACTGAAGCTTTCTTT.

The table lists this clonotype with many counts. V is TRBV18 and J is TRBJ1-2; D is unresolved. CDR1 and CDR2 (germline): KGHSH, LQKENI. The CDR3 consists of 14 residues. Trimming removed 3 bases from V and 6 bases from J, with 14 bases in between. In nucleotides, the CDR3 is TGTGCCAGCTCACCCGGACGGGAAACGAATGGCTACACCTTC. It specifies CASSPGRETNGYTF. The variable domain in full, completed from reference TRBV18 and TRBJ1-2, reads NAGVMQNPRHLVRRRGQEARLRCSPMKGHSHVYWYRQLPEEGLKFMVYLQKENIIDESGMPKERFSAEFPKEGPSILRIQQVVRGDSAAYFCASSPGRETNGYTFGSGTRLTVV.

This sequence joins TRBV12-3 or TRBV12-4 and TRBJ1-2, with 7 bases that match TRBD1. The trim removed 3 bases at V and 2 bases at J, leaving 6 bases unmatched. CDR3 length: 15 residues. The CDR3 DNA reads as TGTGCCAGCAGTTTTAGGGACAGAATGAACTATGGCTACACCTTC. It specifies CASSFRDRMNYGYTF.

This clonotype was counted at least ten times. The junction does not match germline at one end; this may be a read error. This sequence joins TRBV19 and TRBJ1-1; D may be TRBD1 (6 bases). There are 13 residues in the CDR3. Germline CDR1 LNHDA, CDR2 SQIVND (reference sequence). CDR3 sequence (DNA): TGTGCCAGCAGTACAGGGCTGAACACTGAAGCCTTCTTT. Translated, it gives CASSTGLNTEAFF.

Many counts were recorded for this clonotype. The rearrangement uses TRBV30 and TRBJ1-1, with TRBD1 identical over 9 bases. Germline trimming cut 3 bases from V and 4 bases from J; bases unmatched to any gene: 6. This CDR3 spans 14 amino acids. Germline V gene data show CDR1 as GTSNPN and CDR2 as SVGIG (reference sequence). The CDR3 spells CAWSSKDRGTEAFF. The DNA of the CDR3 is TGTGCCTGGAGCAGTAAGGACAGGGGCACTGAAGCTTTCTTT.

This clonotype has ten or more counts. The chain has TRBV5-1 and TRBJ1-2, with D possibly TRBD1 on 5 matching bases. The CDR3 has 13 amino acids. The V end lost 0 bases, the J end lost 6 bases, and 9 bases lay between the germline ends. Germline V CDR1 and CDR2: SGHRS, YFSETQ. The CDR3 here is CASSLEGKHGYTF. The DNA for the CDR3 is TGCGCCAGCAGCTTGGAGGGGAAGCATGGCTACACCTTC. Using reference TRBV5-1 and TRBJ1-2 for the parts outside the CDR3, the full variable domain is KAGVTQTPRYLIKTRGQQVTLSCSPISGHRSVSWYQQTPGQGLQFLFEYFSETQRNKGNFPGRFSGRQFSNSRSEMNVSTLELGDSALYLCASSLEGKHGYTFGSGTRLTVV.

This clonotype was seen a handful of times. Here the CDR3 DNA reads TGTGCCAGCAGCACCCGGACTAGCGGGGGGGGAGGGACCCAGTACTTC. Translating gives CASSTRTSGGGGTQYF. This chain uses TRBV3-1 with TRBJ2-5, with TRBD2 matching over 15 bases. CDR3 length equals 16 residues. V gave up 5 bases and J gave up 7 bases; unmatched junction bases: 8. From germline, CDR1 is LGHDT and CDR2 YNNKEL (reference sequence).

This clonotype was seen at least ten times. The chain employs TRBV20-1 and TRBJ2-7; possible D gene TRBD2, 5 bases. From germline, CDR1 is DFQATT and CDR2 SNEGSKA (reference sequence). Trimming removed 2 bases at V and 4 bases at J, with 15 bases between. CDR3 length equals 14 residues. The CDR3 loop is CSARHPGGFYEQYF. CDR3 DNA: TGCAGTGCTAGACACCCAGGCGGGTTTTACGAGCAGTACTTC.

This chain's CDR3 is CASSLADGRDGYTF. CDR3 DNA: TGTGCCAGCAGCTTAGCGGACGGTCGAGATGGCTACACCTTC. The J gene is TRBJ1-2, the V gene TRBV7-6, with D unresolved. The V gene's germline CDR1 is SGHVS and CDR2 FNYEAQ. V was shortened by 0 bases and J by 6 bases, with 11 bases between the two germline ends. The CDR3 has 14 amino acids. Complete variable domain (other parts from reference TRBV7-6 and TRBJ1-2): GAGVSQSPRYKVTKRGQDVALRCDPISGHVSLYWYRQALGQGPEFLTYFNYEAQQDKSGLPNDRFSAERPEGSISTLTIQRTEQRDSAMYRCASSLADGRDGYTFGSGTRLTVV.

Turning to this clonotype: One junction end does not reproduce the germline sequence, and a read error may be involved. The V call is TRBV20-1, the J call TRBJ1-1; D ambiguous. There are 12 residues in the CDR3. In germline, CDR1 is DFQATT, CDR2 SNEGSKA (reference sequence). CDR3 DNA sequence: TGCAGTGCTAGAGGGGAAGGAACTGAAGCTTGCTTC. Its protein product is CSARGEGTEACF.

Ten or more counts support this clonotype. The chain uses TRBV2 and TRBJ2-7; D remains ambiguous. This CDR3 comprises 13 residues. The V gene lost 10 bases and the J gene lost 0 bases, with 13 bases spanning the gap. Germline loops: CDR1 SNHLY, CDR2 FYNNEI. The DNA for the CDR3 is TGTGCCACCCGGACCCGGAGCTCCTACGAGCAGTACTTC. It encodes CATRTRSSYEQYF.

This clonotype appeared many times. The chain combines TRBV28 with TRBJ2-5, with 7 bases aligning to TRBD1. The germline V gene encodes CDR1 MDHEN and CDR2 SYDVKM. The CDR3 spans 13 residues. Unmatched junction bases numbered 6, after V lost 7 bases and J lost 4 bases. The CDR3 DNA reads TGTGCCAGCATGGTCTCAGGGGGAGAGACCCAGTACTTC. As protein: CASMVSGGETQYF.

The rearrangement joins TRBV7-3 to TRBJ2-1; D is undetermined. The CDR3 covers 17 residues. Germline lookup yields CDR1 SGHTA and CDR2 FQGTGA. Trimming left V 3 bases short and J 1 base short, with 16 bases between. The CDR3 DNA follows: TGTGCCAGCAGCTTCCTCGATCGAGTAGGGTCCTACAATGAGCAGTTCTTC. Its protein product is CASSFLDRVGSYNEQFF.

Only a few counts were recorded for this clonotype. The CDR3 DNA is TGCAGTGCTAGAGATCAGAAACTACCGGACAAAAACATTCAGTACTTC. It translates to CSARDQKLPDKNIQYF. V gene TRBV20-1 combines with J gene TRBJ2-4, with D uncertain. The CDR3 is 16 amino acids. V was cut by 0 bases and J by 3 bases, with 15 bases left in between. Germline values: CDR1 DFQATT, CDR2 SNEGSKA (reference sequence).

This clonotype has a count of ten or more. J is TRBJ1-3 and V is TRBV20-1, with unresolved D. Trimming took 3 bases from V and 3 from J, leaving 15 bases between them. The V gene's germline CDR1 is DFQATT and CDR2 SNEGSKA (reference sequence). This CDR3 comprises 15 residues. The CDR3 DNA reads as TGCAGTGCTAGGATTCAAGGATATCATGGAAACACCATATATTTT. Amino acids: CSARIQGYHGNTIYF.

This rearrangement joins TRBV6-1 to TRBJ2-7; a weak D match, TRBD2 (6 bases). V lost 8 bases to trimming and J lost 2 bases, with 13 bases between them. The germline gives CDR1 MNHNS, CDR2 SASEGT. The CDR3 covers 13 residues. For the CDR3, the DNA is TGTGCCAGCCAGCGCGGGGAGCCCTACGAGCAGTACTTC. This codes for CASQRGEPYEQYF.

The chain employs TRBV7-8 and TRBJ1-3; possibly TRBD1 for D (6 bases). The CDR3 covers 14 residues. The germline V gene has CDR1 SGHVS and CDR2 FQNEAQ. Trimming pared 3 bases from V and 5 bases from J, leaving 11 bases between. The CDR3 region is CASSFGDTRNTIYF. In nucleotides, the CDR3 is TGTGCCAGCAGCTTCGGGGACACAAGAAACACCATATATTTT.

This clonotype was counted at least ten times. The J gene is TRBJ2-7, the V gene TRBV6-2 or TRBV6-3, with 7 bases fitting TRBD1. The CDR3 is 15 residues long. Germline values: CDR1 MNHEY, CDR2 SVGEGT. The ends lost 2 bases at V and 2 bases at J; junction bases unmatched: 6. Here the CDR3 reads CASSYPTGLTYEQYF. CDR3 bases: TGTGCCAGCAGTTACCCGACAGGGCTTACCTACGAGCAGTACTTC.

Notes on this clonotype: The junction differs from germline at one of its ends, possibly a read error. The genes are TRBV6-1 and TRBJ2-7; 9 nucleotides match TRBD1. The CDR3 runs 14 residues. Germline values: CDR1 MNHNS, CDR2 SASEGT. In DNA form, the CDR3 reads TGTGCCGGCAGGGGACAGGGCCTTGATTACGAGCAGTACTTC. Its protein product is CAGRGQGLDYEQYF.

This rearrangement joins TRBV18 to TRBJ2-5, with 7 bases fitting TRBD1. Losses at the gene ends were 4 bases for V and 5 bases for J; bases not matched to a gene: 19. The CDR3 is 18 residues long. Germline loops: CDR1 KGHSH, CDR2 LQKENI. The CDR3 nucleotides read TGTGCCAGCTCACTACGACAAGTTAGACAGGGTCTACCTGAGACCCAGTACTTC. It is translated as CASSLRQVRQGLPETQYF.

Many counts were recorded for this clonotype. The V gene is TRBV28, the J gene TRBJ2-7, with 12 bases matching TRBD1. J gave up 5 bases and V 5 bases, and 7 bases lay outside the gene matches. Germline V lookup: CDR1 MDHEN, CDR2 SYDVKM. The CDR3 spans 15 residues. The CDR3 reads CASSPEGQGADEQYF. DNA of the CDR3: TGTGCCAGCAGTCCTGAGGGACAGGGGGCGGACGAGCAGTACTTC.

A few counts support this clonotype. This rearrangement joins TRBV9 to TRBJ2-7; 9 bases are shared with TRBD2. Germline assignment: CDR1 SGDLS and CDR2 YYNGEE. Unmatched junction bases numbered 5, after V lost 0 bases and J lost 4 bases. The CDR3 has 15 residues. The CDR3 nucleotides read TGTGCCAGCAGCGTAGGTAGCGGGGGACGTTACGAGCAGTACTTC. Its translation is CASSVGSGGRYEQYF. The variable domain in full, with the rest retrieved from reference TRBV9 and TRBJ2-7, is DSGVTQTPKHLITATGQRVTLRCSPRSGDLSVYWYQQSLDQGLQFLIQYYNGEERAKGNILERFSAQQFPDLHSELNLSSLELGDSALYFCASSVGSGGRYEQYFGPGTRLTVT.

Ten or more counts support this clonotype. The chain couples TRBV12-3 or TRBV12-4 to TRBJ2-5; D may be TRBD1 or TRBD2 (7 bases each). The CDR3 spans 15 residues. Between the trimmed V and J ends, which lost 2 bases and 3 bases, there was a span of 13 bases. CDR3 nucleotide sequence: TGTGCCAGCAGTTTACGTTCAGGGGGGGAAGAGACCCAGTACTTC. This sequence encodes CASSLRSGGEETQYF.

This clonotype was seen a handful of times. No DNA is shown, since the ends of the CDR3 on it are uncertain; the CDR3 is the one TCRdb lists. The chain is built from TRBV5-1 and TRBJ2-2; no check of the table's D call, TRBD1, against the DNA was made. The CDR3 length equals 16 residues, ends included. Looked up from germline, CDR1 is SGHRS and CDR2 is YFSETQ. The CDR3 loop is CASSCRQGKTPGSCFF.

This clonotype was recorded at least ten times. This clone may be a read error of a much larger clone one base away. The chain links TRBV6-5 to TRBJ2-7, with TRBD1 matching over 9 bases. There are 16 residues in the CDR3. V was pared by 2 bases and J by 6 bases, with 11 bases of the junction left unmatched. Per germline, CDR1 MNHEY and CDR2 SVGAGI. CDR3 nucleotide sequence: TGTGCCAGCAGTTACCTCCGGACAGGGGCCCAAGGCGAGCAGTACTTC. This sequence encodes CASSYLRTGAQGEQYF.

The chain carries TRBV24-1 and TRBJ1-2; D remains unclear. Germline-derived CDR1 and CDR2 are KGHDR and SFDVKD. This CDR3 comprises 14 residues. Trimming removed 3 bases from V and 8 bases from J, with 15 bases in between. The CDR3 DNA follows: TGTGCCACCAGTGATCCGTGGCACTGGGGAGGCTACACCTTC. It translates to CATSDPWHWGGYTF.

The chain joins TRBV20-1 to TRBJ2-7; D might be TRBD2 (5 bases). Germline CDR1 DFQATT, CDR2 SNEGSKA (reference sequence). There are 14 residues in the CDR3. The V end lost 0 bases, the J end lost 5 bases, and 14 bases lay between the germline ends. CDR3 bases: TGCAGTGCTAGAGACCGGGGAAGGGATCACGAGCAGTACTTC. Translated, it gives CSARDRGRDHEQYF.